Presented here are 24 T cell receptor beta chains from one specimen sequenced in a study of T cell changes during pregnancy in multiple sclerosis. Sequencing used immunoSEQ multiplex PCR; TCRdb keeps in-frame clones, though not all of them. This table holds under 80,000 clones, 92% found once. Material: peripheral blood, obtained before pregnancy. The receptors come from a female donor with multiple sclerosis, enrolled in a pregnancy study.

In its sample, this clone was seen once. The V and J genes are TRBV4-1 and TRBJ2-1, with TRBD1 matching over 7 bases. Germline V gives CDR1 MGHRA, CDR2 YSYEKL. The CDR3 loop spans 13 amino acids. V trimming: 4 bases; J trimming: 7 bases; junction bases outside the gene matches: 4. CDR3 in DNA: TGCGCCAGCAGCCGAGGCAGGGGGAATGAGCAGTTCTTC. Translating it yields CASSRGRGNEQFF.

This chain links TRBV5-4 with TRBJ2-1; a possible D gene is TRBD1 (6 bases). CDR3 length equals 16 residues. V was pared by 4 bases and J by 3 bases, with 17 bases between. Germline assignment: CDR1 SGHNT and CDR2 YYREEE (reference sequence). The CDR3, as DNA: TGTGCCAGCAGCCCCACAGGGCGGAACGACTACAATGAGCAGTTCTTC. It is translated as CASSPTGRNDYNEQFF. Looking up the rest from reference TRBV5-4 and TRBJ2-1 gives the full variable domain: ETGVTQSPTHLIKTRGQQVTLRCSSQSGHNTVSWYQQALGQGPQFIFQYYREEENGRGNFPPRFSGLQFPNYSSELNVNALELDDSALYLCASSPTGRNDYNEQFFGPGTRLTVL.

The chain recombines TRBV4-1 with TRBJ2-3, with D perhaps matching TRBD2 (6 bases). The CDR3 runs to 16 residues. The germline V gene has CDR1 MGHRA and CDR2 YSYEKL. V dropped 0 bases and J dropped 4 bases, with 14 bases sitting between them. The CDR3 bases are TGCGCCAGCAGCCAAGATTTTTACGGGAGAGCAGATACGCAGTATTTT. Translation: CASSQDFYGRADTQYF.

This chain connects TRBV6-6 to TRBJ2-5, with D tentatively TRBD1 (6 bases). The germline V gene encodes CDR1 MNHNY and CDR2 SVGAGI (reference sequence). This CDR3 region has 15 residues. Trimming removed 7 bases from V and 0 bases from J, with 15 bases in between. The CDR3 protein is CASTPGHLYQETQYF. CDR3 DNA sequence: TGTGCCAGCACCCCGGGACACCTGTACCAAGAGACCCAGTACTTC.

J is TRBJ2-3 and V is TRBV4-2, with D tentatively TRBD2 (6 bases). This CDR3 region has 14 residues. The V and J ends lost 0 bases and 8 bases respectively, with 12 bases between them. Per the germline V gene, CDR1 is LGHNA and CDR2 is YNFKEQ. CDR3 in amino acids: CASSQEWVGGTQYF. The CDR3, as DNA: TGTGCCAGCAGCCAAGAGTGGGTGGGGGGTACGCAGTATTTT.

The chain combines TRBV5-1 with TRBJ1-2; 7 positions agree with TRBD1. The ends lost 4 bases at V and 6 bases at J; junction bases unmatched: 12. CDR1 is SGHRS and CDR2 is YFSETQ in the germline V gene. The CDR3 has 15 amino acids. DNA for the CDR3: TGCGCCAGCAGCCCAACAGGGGCCGGATTCGATGGCTACACCTTC. Its protein is CASSPTGAGFDGYTF.

The V call is TRBV18, the J call TRBJ2-1; 7 bases align to TRBD2. Germline CDR1 KGHSH, CDR2 LQKENI. The CDR3 runs 15 residues. The V gene end was trimmed by 6 bases and the J gene end by 7 bases; junction bases not matched to a gene: 12. The CDR3 sequence is CASSPASGLRNEQFF. CDR3 in DNA: TGTGCCAGCTCTCCTGCTAGCGGACTTAGGAATGAGCAGTTCTTC. Complete variable domain (other parts from reference TRBV18 and TRBJ2-1): NAGVMQNPRHLVRRRGQEARLRCSPMKGHSHVYWYRQLPEEGLKFMVYLQKENIIDESGMPKERFSAEFPKEGPSILRIQQVVRGDSAAYFCASSPASGLRNEQFFGPGTRLTVL.

The chain has TRBV5-4 and TRBJ2-2; the D gene is possibly TRBD2 (5 bases). The V gene's germline CDR1 is SGHNT and CDR2 YYREEE (reference sequence). The length of the CDR3 is 16 residues. Trimming pared 1 base from V and 4 bases from J, leaving 14 bases between. CDR3 DNA: TGTGCCAGCAGCTTGAGGCAGCGGACGCTCACCGGGGAGCTGTTTTTT. Translation: CASSLRQRTLTGELFF.

The V gene is TRBV2, the J gene TRBJ1-1, with no clear D. CDR1 SNHLY and CDR2 FYNNEI come from the germline V gene. The CDR3 loop spans 15 amino acids. Trimming took 3 bases from V and 0 from J, leaving 11 bases between them. CDR3 loop: CASSDISVLNTEAFF. The CDR3 DNA reads as TGTGCCAGCAGTGATATCAGCGTTTTGAACACTGAAGCTTTCTTT.

V usage is TRBV25-1 and J usage is TRBJ2-7; D might be TRBD2 (6 bases). This CDR3 spans 13 amino acids. Germline V gene lookup returns CDR1 MGHDK and CDR2 SYGVNS. Trimming took off 3 bases at V and 6 bases at J, with 12 bases between the two ends. CDR3 bases: TGTGCCAGCAGTGAGGCGGGGATCCGCGAGCAGTACTTC. It codes for CASSEAGIREQYF.

The V call is TRBV9, the J call TRBJ2-4; perhaps TRBD2 as D (6 bases). The V gene's germline CDR1 is SGDLS and CDR2 YYNGEE. The CDR3 covers 13 residues. Between the trimmed V and J ends, which lost 0 bases and 11 bases, there was a span of 12 bases. CDR3 DNA: TGTGCCAGCAGCGTAGTTTCAGGAGGGGTTCAGTACTTC. Translation: CASSVVSGGVQYF.

The chain joins TRBV7-8 to TRBJ1-4; 11 positions match TRBD1. This CDR3 contains 14 residues. Germline lookup yields CDR1 SGHVS and CDR2 FQNEAQ. J was trimmed by 8 bases and V by 4 bases; bases with no gene match: 3. The DNA of the CDR3 is TGTGCCAGCAGCTCCTGGGACAGGGGGGAAAAACTGTTTTTT. As protein: CASSSWDRGEKLFF.

This chain uses TRBV25-1 with TRBJ2-1; 12 bases are shared with TRBD2. The CDR3 runs 17 residues. Germline-derived CDR1 and CDR2 are MGHDK and SYGVNS. Trimming took 8 bases from V and 9 from J; bases not matched to a gene: 17. The CDR3 loop is CASLTRTSGITKGEQFF. The CDR3 DNA sequence: TGTGCCAGCCTAACCCGGACTAGCGGGATAACAAAGGGTGAGCAGTTCTTC.

V gene TRBV7-4 combines with J gene TRBJ1-3; TRBD1 agrees at 9 bases. Trimming removed 2 bases from V and 1 base from J; junction bases left unmatched: 6. CDR1 and CDR2 from the germline V gene are SGHVT and SQSDAQ. CDR3 size: 17 residues. In DNA form, the CDR3 reads TGTGCCAGCAGCTTAAGAGTCGGACAGGGGTCTGGAAACACCATATATTTT. Translated: CASSLRVGQGSGNTIYF.

The rearrangement uses TRBV6-5 and TRBJ2-3, with 7 nucleotides matching TRBD2. Germline lookup yields CDR1 MNHEY and CDR2 SVGAGI. The ends lost 4 bases at V and 3 bases at J; junction bases unmatched: 4. The CDR3 loop spans 14 amino acids. CDR3 sequence: CASSSRTRTDTQYF. In nucleotides, the CDR3 is TGTGCCAGCAGTTCGAGGACTAGAACAGATACGCAGTATTTT.

V gene TRBV7-2 combines with J gene TRBJ2-1; 10 bases agree with TRBD2. With 1 base clipped from V and 8 bases from J, the junction kept 8 bases outside the gene matches. The CDR3 totals 16 residues. Germline V lookup: CDR1 SGHTA, CDR2 FQGNSA. CDR3 in amino acids: CASSLVSSGSLDEQFF. The CDR3 DNA reads TGTGCCAGCAGCTTAGTGTCTAGCGGGAGCCTCGATGAGCAGTTCTTC.

This sequence joins TRBV28 and TRBJ1-5; unclear D gene. Trimming cost V 2 bases and J 2 bases, with 4 bases left between them. This CDR3 is built from 13 residues. From germline, CDR1 is MDHEN and CDR2 SYDVKM. The CDR3 loop is CASSLLGNQPQHF. In DNA form, the CDR3 reads TGTGCCAGCAGTTTACTTGGCAATCAGCCCCAGCATTTT.

The chain links TRBV5-4 to TRBJ2-5, with a possible D match to TRBD1 (5 bases). Germline V CDR1 and CDR2: SGHNT, YYREEE (reference sequence). V dropped 0 bases and J dropped 3 bases, with 6 bases sitting between them. The CDR3 covers 13 residues. CDR3 amino acids: CASSLDRKETQYF. The CDR3 nucleotides are TGTGCCAGCAGCTTGGACAGGAAAGAGACCCAGTACTTC.

V gene TRBV29-1 combines with J gene TRBJ2-1; TRBD1 matches at 8 bases. The J segment lost 5 bases and the V segment lost 7 bases, leaving 7 bases of the junction unmatched. This CDR3 has 13 residues. Germline V CDR1 and CDR2: SQVTM, ANQGSEA. The CDR3 loop reads CSGGQGGNNEQFF. The CDR3 DNA reads as TGCAGCGGAGGACAGGGAGGCAACAATGAGCAGTTCTTC.

This clone was recorded once. V usage is TRBV6-4 and J usage is TRBJ1-2; unclear D gene. The CDR3 is made up of 13 amino acids. The V end was cut by 0 bases, the J end by 4 bases, with 6 bases between. Germline CDR1 MRHNA, CDR2 SNTAGT. The CDR3 region has the DNA TGTGCCAGCAGTGACTCTCCGGGCTATGGCTACACCTTC. Its translation: CASSDSPGYGYTF.

The chain has TRBV6-5 and TRBJ2-3; 7 bases line up with TRBD2. The CDR3 is made up of 14 amino acids. The germline gives CDR1 MNHEY, CDR2 SVGAGI. V was pared by 7 bases and J by 0 bases, with 4 bases of the junction left unmatched. The CDR3 DNA reads as TGTGCCAGCACCCCGGGAGGTAGCACAGATACGCAGTATTTT. Residues: CASTPGGSTDTQYF.

CDR3 coding DNA: TGTGCCAGTAGTTCCTCCAGGGTTTCGTCCTACGAGCAGTACTTC. This translates into CASSSSRVSSYEQYF. The V call is TRBV19, the J call TRBJ2-7; maybe TRBD1 (5 bases). This CDR3 is built from 15 residues. Between the trimmed V and J ends, which lost 5 bases and 1 base, there was a span of 15 bases. Germline lookup yields CDR1 LNHDA and CDR2 SQIVND (reference sequence).

The CDR3 is CASSRTGLAGADTQYF. The CDR3 DNA is TGTGCCAGTAGTCGTACGGGACTAGCGGGAGCAGATACGCAGTATTTT. V and J are TRBV19 and TRBJ2-3; TRBD2 agrees at 14 bases. Germline V gene lookup returns CDR1 LNHDA and CDR2 SQIVND (reference sequence). With 5 bases clipped from V and 4 bases from J, the junction kept 5 bases outside the gene matches. The CDR3 is 16 residues long.

This chain joins TRBV2 and TRBJ2-3; TRBD2 agrees at 14 bases. The CDR3 covers 22 residues. Losses at the gene ends were 3 bases for V and 1 base for J; bases not matched to a gene: 18. Germline-derived CDR1 and CDR2 are SNHLY and FYNNEI. The CDR3 DNA reads TGTGCCAGCAGTGATAGGAGGAGACCGGGACTAGCGGGAGTTTGGCGCACAGATACGCAGTATTTT. Protein: CASSDRRRPGLAGVWRTDTQYF.